This TCR beta chain comes out of a study of technical replicates of blood from several donors. Only in-frame clones appear in the TCRdb table, and some are missing; sequencing was by immunoSEQ multiplex PCR. The table has about 91,000 clones, just under 95% seen once; the top ten hold around 0.3%. CDR1 and CDR2 (germline): MNHNS, SASEGT. CDR3 length: 13 amino acids. V shed 6 bases and J 3 bases; nucleotides not matched to a gene: 4. The TCR comes from a human donor in good health. The sample comprised T cells isolated from PBMCs. The chain combines TRBV6-1 with TRBJ2-7, with 8 nucleotides matching TRBD1. This CDR3 is CASRWDRFYEQYF. In nucleotides, the CDR3 is TGTGCCAGCAGATGGGACAGGTTCTACGAGCAGTACTTC.